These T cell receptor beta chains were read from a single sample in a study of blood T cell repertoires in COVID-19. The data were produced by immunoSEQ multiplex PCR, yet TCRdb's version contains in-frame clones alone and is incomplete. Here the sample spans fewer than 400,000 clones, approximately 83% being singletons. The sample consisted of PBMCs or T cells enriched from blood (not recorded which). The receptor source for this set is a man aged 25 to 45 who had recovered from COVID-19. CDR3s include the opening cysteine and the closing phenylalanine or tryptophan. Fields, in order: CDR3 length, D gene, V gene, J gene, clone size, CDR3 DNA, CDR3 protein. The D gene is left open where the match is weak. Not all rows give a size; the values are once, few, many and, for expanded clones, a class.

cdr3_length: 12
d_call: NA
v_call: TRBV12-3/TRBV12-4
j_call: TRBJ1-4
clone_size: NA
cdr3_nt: TGTGCCAGCATGTCAGGGGTTGCAAAACTGTTTTTT
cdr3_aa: CASMSGVAKLFF

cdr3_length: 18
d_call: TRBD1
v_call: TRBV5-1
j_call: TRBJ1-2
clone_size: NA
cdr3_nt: TGCGCCAGCAGCTTGGAAATTGGCGGTGGGCAGGGGGCAGGAGGCTACACCTTC
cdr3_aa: CASSLEIGGGQGAGGYTF

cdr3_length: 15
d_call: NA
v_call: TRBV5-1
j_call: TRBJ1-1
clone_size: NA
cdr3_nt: TGCGCCAGCAGCTTGAACCCAGGGGCAAACACTGAAGCTTTCTTT
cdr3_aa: CASSLNPGANTEAFF

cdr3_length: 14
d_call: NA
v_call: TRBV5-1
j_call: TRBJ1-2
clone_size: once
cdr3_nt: TGCGCCAGCAGCTCACAGGGTTTAGGAGGCGGCTACACCTTC
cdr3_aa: CASSSQGLGGGYTF

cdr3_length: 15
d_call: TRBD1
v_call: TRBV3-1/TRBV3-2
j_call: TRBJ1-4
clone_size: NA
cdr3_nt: TGTGCCAGCAGCCAATCAGACAGGGACTATGAAAAACTGTTTTTT
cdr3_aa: CASSQSDRDYEKLFF

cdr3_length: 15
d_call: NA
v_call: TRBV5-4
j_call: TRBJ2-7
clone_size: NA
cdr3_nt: TGTGCCAGCAGTAATCGAAAGGGGAATTTCTACGAGCAGTACTTC
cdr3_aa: CASSNRKGNFYEQYF

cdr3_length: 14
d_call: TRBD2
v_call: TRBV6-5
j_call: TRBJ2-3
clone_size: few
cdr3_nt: TGTGCCAGCGCCACCGGGACTAGCTCGGATACGCAGTATTTT
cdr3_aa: CASATGTSSDTQYF

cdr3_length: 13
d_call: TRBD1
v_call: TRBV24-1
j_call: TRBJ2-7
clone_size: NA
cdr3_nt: TGTGCCACCTCCCCCGGGACAGGGAACGAGCAGTACTTC
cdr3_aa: CATSPGTGNEQYF

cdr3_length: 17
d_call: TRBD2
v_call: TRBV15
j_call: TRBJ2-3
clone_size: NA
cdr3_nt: TGTGCCACCAGCAGGAAAAAGAAAGCGGGACTCCAAGATACGCAGTATTTT
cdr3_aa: CATSRKKKAGLQDTQYF

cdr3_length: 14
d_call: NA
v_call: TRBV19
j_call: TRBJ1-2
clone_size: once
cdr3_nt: TGTGCCAGTAGTCCTTCCCAGGACAGCACTGGCTACACCTTC
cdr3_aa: CASSPSQDSTGYTF

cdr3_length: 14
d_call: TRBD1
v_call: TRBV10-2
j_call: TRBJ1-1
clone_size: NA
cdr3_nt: TGCGCCAGCAGTGAGAGGACAGGGGGGACGAACGCTTTCTTT
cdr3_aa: CASSERTGGTNAFF

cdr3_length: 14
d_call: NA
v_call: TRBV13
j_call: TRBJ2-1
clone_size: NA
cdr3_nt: TGTGCCAGCAGGGGACACGAGGTGTACAATGAGCAGTTCTTC
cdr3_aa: CASRGHEVYNEQFF

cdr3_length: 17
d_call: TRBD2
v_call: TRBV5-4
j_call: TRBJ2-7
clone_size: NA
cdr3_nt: TGTGCCAGCAGCTTGGACCCCCGACTAGCGGGGAGGAACGAGCAGTACTTC
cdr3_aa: CASSLDPRLAGRNEQYF

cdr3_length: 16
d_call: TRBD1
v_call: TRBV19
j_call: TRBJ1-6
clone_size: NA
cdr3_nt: TGTGCCAGTAGTACGCCGGGACAGGGGGATAATTCACCCCTCCACTTT
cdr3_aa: CASSTPGQGDNSPLHF

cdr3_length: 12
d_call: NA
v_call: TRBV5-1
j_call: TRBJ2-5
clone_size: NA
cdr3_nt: TGCGCCAGCAGCTTTGGGGAGGAGACCCAGTACTTC
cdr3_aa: CASSFGEETQYF

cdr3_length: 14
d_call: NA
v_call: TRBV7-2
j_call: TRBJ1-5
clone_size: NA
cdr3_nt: TGTGCCAGCAGCTTAATCGGTAGCAATCAGCCCCAGCATTTT
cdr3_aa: CASSLIGSNQPQHF

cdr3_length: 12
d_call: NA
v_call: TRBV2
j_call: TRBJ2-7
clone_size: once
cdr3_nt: TGTGCCAGCACCACGGACACATACGAGCAGTACTTC
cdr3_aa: CASTTDTYEQYF

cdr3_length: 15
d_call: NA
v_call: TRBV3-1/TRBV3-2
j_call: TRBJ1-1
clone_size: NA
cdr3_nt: TGTGCCAGCAGCCAAAGGGGCTCAGAGGACACTGAAGCTTTCTTT
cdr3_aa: CASSQRGSEDTEAFF

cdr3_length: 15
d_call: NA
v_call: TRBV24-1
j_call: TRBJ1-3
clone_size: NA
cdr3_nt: TGTGCCACCAGTGATTTTAGAGGTGCGGGAAACACCATATATTTT
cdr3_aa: CATSDFRGAGNTIYF

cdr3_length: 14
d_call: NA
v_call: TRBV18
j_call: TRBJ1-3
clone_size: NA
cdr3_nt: TGTGCCAGCTCAGCATTCAGCTCTGGAAACACCATATATTTT
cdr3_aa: CASSAFSSGNTIYF

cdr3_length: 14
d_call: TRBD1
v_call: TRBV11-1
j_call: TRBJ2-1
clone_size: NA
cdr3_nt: TGTGCCAGCAGCACGACAGGGTTCCACAATGAGCAGTTCTTC
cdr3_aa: CASSTTGFHNEQFF

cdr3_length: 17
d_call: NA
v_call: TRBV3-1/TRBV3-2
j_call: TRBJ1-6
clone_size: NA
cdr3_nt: TGTGCCAGCAGCCAAGATCGCTGGCAGGGAGGGGGTTCACCCCTCTACTTT
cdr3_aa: CASSQDRWQGGGSPLYF

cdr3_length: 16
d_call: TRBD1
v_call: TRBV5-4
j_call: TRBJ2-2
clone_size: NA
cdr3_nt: TGTGCCAGCAGCTGGGGGACAGGCCAGAACACCGGGGAGCTGTTTTTT
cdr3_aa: CASSWGTGQNTGELFF

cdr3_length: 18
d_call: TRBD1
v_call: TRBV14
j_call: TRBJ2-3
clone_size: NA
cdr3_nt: TGTGCCAGCAGCCAACTCCTTGGACAGGGGGCTCTCACAGATACGCAGTATTTT
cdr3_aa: CASSQLLGQGALTDTQYF

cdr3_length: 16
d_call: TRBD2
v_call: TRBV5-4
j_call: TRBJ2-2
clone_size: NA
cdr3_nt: TGTGCCAGCAGCTTGGTAGCGGGGGGTAACACCGGGGAGCTGTTTTTT
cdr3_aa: CASSLVAGGNTGELFF

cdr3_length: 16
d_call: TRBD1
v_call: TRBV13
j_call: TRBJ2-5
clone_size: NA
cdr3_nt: TGTGCCAGCAGCAATGCGGGACAGGGAGTCCAAGAGACCCAGTACTTC
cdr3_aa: CASSNAGQGVQETQYF

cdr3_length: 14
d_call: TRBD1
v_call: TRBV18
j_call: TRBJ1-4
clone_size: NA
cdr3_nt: TGTGCCAGCTCACCGGCTAAAACTGGGACAGGGGTATTTTTT
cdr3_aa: CASSPAKTGTGVFF

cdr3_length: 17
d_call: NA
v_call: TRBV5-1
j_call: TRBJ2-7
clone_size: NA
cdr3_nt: TGCGCCAGCAGCCCGGATAGGGAGTCCATCCGGTCCCACGAGCAGTACTTC
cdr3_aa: CASSPDRESIRSHEQYF

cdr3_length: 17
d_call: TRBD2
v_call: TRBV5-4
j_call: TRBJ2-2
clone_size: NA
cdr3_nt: TGTGCCAGCAGCTTGCAAAGCGGGGGCGGGAACACCGGGGAGCTGTTTTTT
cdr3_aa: CASSLQSGGGNTGELFF

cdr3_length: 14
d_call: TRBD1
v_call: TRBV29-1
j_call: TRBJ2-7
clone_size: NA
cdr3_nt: TGCAGCGTATTAGATGGGACAGTGATCTACGAGCAGTACTTC
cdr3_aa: CSVLDGTVIYEQYF

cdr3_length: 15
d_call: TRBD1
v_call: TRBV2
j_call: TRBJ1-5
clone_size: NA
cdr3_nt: TGTGCCAGCAGGAAAGAGACAGGGGGAGATCAGCCCCAGCATTTT
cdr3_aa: CASRKETGGDQPQHF

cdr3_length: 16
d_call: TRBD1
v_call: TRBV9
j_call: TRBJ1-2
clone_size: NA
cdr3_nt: TGTGCCAGCAGCGTAGTCAGTACAGGGGTCAGAGATGGCTACACCTTC
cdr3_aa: CASSVVSTGVRDGYTF

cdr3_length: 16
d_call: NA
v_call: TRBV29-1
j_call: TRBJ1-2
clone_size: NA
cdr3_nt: TGCAGCGTGCATTCCTTTCTGGACACCCTAAACTATGGCTACACCTTC
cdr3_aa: CSVHSFLDTLNYGYTF

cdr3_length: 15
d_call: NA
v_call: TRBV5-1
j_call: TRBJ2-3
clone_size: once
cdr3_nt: TGCGCCAGCAGCTTGGAACGGGGGTTGGCAGATACGCAGTATTTT
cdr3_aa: CASSLERGLADTQYF

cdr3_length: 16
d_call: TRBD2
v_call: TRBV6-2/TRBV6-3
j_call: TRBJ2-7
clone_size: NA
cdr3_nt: TGTGCCAGCAGTCCCCTAGCGGGGGGGATTTCCTACGAGCAGTACTTC
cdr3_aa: CASSPLAGGISYEQYF

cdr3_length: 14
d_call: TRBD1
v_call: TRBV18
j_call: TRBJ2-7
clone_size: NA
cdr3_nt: TGTGCCAGCTCGACAACAGGGGGCAAATACGAGCAGTACTTC
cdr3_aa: CASSTTGGKYEQYF

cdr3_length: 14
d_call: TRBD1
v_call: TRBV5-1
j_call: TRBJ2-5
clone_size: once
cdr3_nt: TGCGCCAGCAGCTTTGAGGGGGCGCGCGAGACCCAGTACTTC
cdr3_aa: CASSFEGARETQYF

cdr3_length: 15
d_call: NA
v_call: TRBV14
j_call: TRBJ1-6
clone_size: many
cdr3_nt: TGTGCCAGCAGCTCCTCGGGAGGGTATAATTCACCCCTCCACTTT
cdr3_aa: CASSSSGGYNSPLHF

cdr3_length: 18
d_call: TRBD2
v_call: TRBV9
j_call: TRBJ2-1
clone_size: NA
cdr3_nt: TGTGCCAGCAGCGTAGAACTAGCGGGGGCTCATAGGGACAATGAGCAGTTCTTC
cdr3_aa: CASSVELAGAHRDNEQFF

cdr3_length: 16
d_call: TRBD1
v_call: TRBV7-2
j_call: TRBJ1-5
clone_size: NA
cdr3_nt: TGTGCCAGCAGCTTAACAGGGGGCTACAGCAATCAGCCCCAGCATTTT
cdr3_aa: CASSLTGGYSNQPQHF

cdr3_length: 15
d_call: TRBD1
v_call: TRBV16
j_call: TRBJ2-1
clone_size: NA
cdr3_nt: TGTGCCAGCAGCCAACTTACAGGGGATACGGGTGAGCAGTTCTTC
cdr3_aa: CASSQLTGDTGEQFF

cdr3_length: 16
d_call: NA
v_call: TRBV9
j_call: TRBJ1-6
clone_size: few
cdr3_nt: TGTGCCAGCAGCAAATCCCAGGGCTCGGGTAATTCACCCCTCCACTTT
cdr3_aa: CASSKSQGSGNSPLHF

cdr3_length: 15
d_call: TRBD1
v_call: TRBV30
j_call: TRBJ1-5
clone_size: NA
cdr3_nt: TGTGCCTGGAGTCCGGGACAGGGGCCGAATCAGCCCCAGCATTTT
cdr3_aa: CAWSPGQGPNQPQHF

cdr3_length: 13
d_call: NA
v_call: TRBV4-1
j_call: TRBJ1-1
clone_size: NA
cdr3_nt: TGCGCCAGCAGCCAGACCATGAGGAAAGAAGCTTTCTTT
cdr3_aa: CASSQTMRKEAFF

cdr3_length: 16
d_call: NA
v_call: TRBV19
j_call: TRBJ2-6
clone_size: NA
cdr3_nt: TGTGCCAGTAGACGCCAGGGTTACTCTGGGGCCAACGTCCTGACTTTC
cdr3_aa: CASRRQGYSGANVLTF

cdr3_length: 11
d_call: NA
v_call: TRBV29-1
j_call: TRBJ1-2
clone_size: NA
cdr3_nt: TGCAGCGTCCTGGACAGCTATGGCTACACCTTC
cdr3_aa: CSVLDSYGYTF

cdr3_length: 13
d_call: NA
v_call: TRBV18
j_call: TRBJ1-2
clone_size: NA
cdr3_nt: TGTGCCAGCTCACTATGGACAGAGGATGGCTACACCTTC
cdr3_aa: CASSLWTEDGYTF

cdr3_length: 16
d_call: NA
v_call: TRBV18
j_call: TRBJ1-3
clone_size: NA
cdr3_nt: TGTGCCAGCTCACCGCGGATCGCACAGGGTGGAAACACCATATATTTT
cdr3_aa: CASSPRIAQGGNTIYF

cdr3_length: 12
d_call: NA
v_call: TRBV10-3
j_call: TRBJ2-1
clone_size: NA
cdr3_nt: TGTGCCTCGGGGGAGGCCTACAATGAGCAGTTCTTC
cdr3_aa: CASGEAYNEQFF

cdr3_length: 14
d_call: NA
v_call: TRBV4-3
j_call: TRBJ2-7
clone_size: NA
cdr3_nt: TGCGCCAGCAGCCAAGAAGCACACAGCAACGAGCAGTACTTC
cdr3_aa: CASSQEAHSNEQYF